These 28 T cell receptor beta chains came from one sample sequenced in a study of T cell responses to AZD1222 COVID-19 vaccine. Clones were sequenced by immunoSEQ multiplex PCR, and TCRdb holds only the in-frame ones, with some missing. In the table there are about 120,000 clones, approximately 90% of which are singletons. Sequenced material: peripheral blood, taken on day 0 of AZD1222 vaccination. Every receptor here comes from an adult in good health.

Only one count was recorded for this clone. This sequence joins TRBV28 and TRBJ1-6; D possibly corresponds to TRBD1 (6 bases). Trimming cost V 7 bases and J 9 bases, with 19 bases left between them. CDR1 is MDHEN and CDR2 is SYDVKM in the germline V gene. CDR3 length equals 15 residues. The CDR3 protein is CASTGALGEVSPLHF. The CDR3, as DNA: TGTGCCAGCACGGGGGCTCTCGGGGAGGTTTCACCCCTCCACTTT.

The rearrangement uses TRBV24-1 and TRBJ2-3; D might be TRBD2 (5 bases). V was shortened by 5 bases and J by 3 bases, with 14 bases between the two germline ends. Germline values: CDR1 KGHDR, CDR2 SFDVKD. This CDR3 spans 15 amino acids. The CDR3 DNA reads as TGTGCCACCAGTGGAACTAGTTTTGGTACAGATACGCAGTATTTT. Translated: CATSGTSFGTDTQYF.

The V gene is TRBV7-3, the J gene TRBJ1-2; tentative D call: TRBD1 (6 bases). The ends were cut back, 5 bases at V and 2 bases at J, with 18 bases in the middle. CDR3 size: 16 residues. Germline values: CDR1 SGHTA, CDR2 FQGTGA. The CDR3 DNA reads TGTGCCAGCAGCGCCCTTTGGGGGGCCTCGAACTATGGCTACACCTTC. Its translation: CASSALWGASNYGYTF.

V and J are TRBV5-6 and TRBJ2-1; 9 nucleotides align to TRBD1. Germline lookup yields CDR1 SGHDT and CDR2 YYEEEE. The junction had 8 bases not matched to a gene; V was cut back by 8 bases and J by 5 bases. This CDR3 comprises 14 residues. For the CDR3, the DNA is TGTGCCAGTGCCTACCGGGACAGGGACAATGAGCAGTTCTTC. Translation: CASAYRDRDNEQFF.

The V call is TRBV6-6, the J call TRBJ1-2, with 7 bases that match TRBD1. With V trimmed by 5 bases and J by 4 bases, 4 bases remained unmatched. There are 13 residues in the CDR3. Germline CDR1 and CDR2: MNHNY and SVGAGI (reference sequence). This CDR3 is CASSEQGGYGYTF. CDR3 in DNA: TGTGCCAGCAGTGAGCAGGGGGGCTATGGCTACACCTTC.

CDR3: CASSMRGSYGYTF. CDR3 nucleotide sequence: TGTGCCAGCAGTATGAGGGGTAGCTATGGCTACACCTTC. The chain links TRBV2 to TRBJ1-2, with D possibly matching TRBD1 (5 bases). Trimming left V 5 bases short and J 4 bases short, with 11 bases between. The CDR3 runs to 13 residues. Looked up from germline, CDR1 is SNHLY and CDR2 is FYNNEI.

The chain recombines TRBV5-1 with TRBJ1-3; no definite D call. This CDR3 is 15 amino acids long. Per the germline V gene, CDR1 is SGHRS and CDR2 is YFSETQ. The V and J ends lost 2 bases and 0 bases respectively, with 9 bases between them. CDR3 bases: TGCGCCAGCAGCTTCACCTTTGACTCTGGAAACACCATATATTTT. It yields the protein CASSFTFDSGNTIYF. Based on the CDR3 plus reference TRBV5-1 and TRBJ1-3, the full variable domain is KAGVTQTPRYLIKTRGQQVTLSCSPISGHRSVSWYQQTPGQGLQFLFEYFSETQRNKGNFPGRFSGRQFSNSRSEMNVSTLELGDSALYLCASSFTFDSGNTIYFGEGSWLTVV.

This chain joins TRBV5-1 and TRBJ2-1; tentative D call: TRBD2 (7 bases). The V end was cut by 2 bases, the J end by 9 bases, with 12 bases between. This CDR3 spans 13 amino acids. Looked up from germline, CDR1 is SGHRS and CDR2 is YFSETQ. The CDR3 reads CASSFAGEGEQFF. The CDR3 DNA is TGCGCCAGCAGCTTTGCAGGGGAGGGTGAGCAGTTCTTC.

V gene TRBV7-9 combines with J gene TRBJ2-7; D may be TRBD2 (5 bases). CDR1 is SEHNR and CDR2 is FQNEAQ in the germline V gene (reference sequence). The CDR3 is 17 amino acids. The germline V and J ends were trimmed by 4 bases and 2 bases, with 21 bases remaining between them. The CDR3 protein is CASSSPDFSLPTYEQYF. As DNA, the CDR3 is TGTGCCAGCAGCTCACCGGACTTTTCTCTACCGACCTACGAGCAGTACTTC.

The rearrangement joins TRBV29-1 to TRBJ2-5; D remains ambiguous. Germline CDR1 SQVTM, CDR2 ANQGSEA. Trimming shortened V by 4 bases and J by 7 bases, and 16 bases separated the two germline ends. The CDR3 loop spans 13 amino acids. The CDR3: CSVGPALYGTQYF. CDR3 nucleotides: TGCAGCGTTGGGCCAGCCCTTTATGGGACCCAGTACTTC.

The V call is TRBV18, the J call TRBJ1-3, with 9 bases fitting TRBD1. This CDR3 comprises 18 residues. Per the germline V gene, CDR1 is KGHSH and CDR2 is LQKENI. The V gene end was trimmed by 2 bases and the J gene end by 0 bases; junction bases not matched to a gene: 8. CDR3 DNA: TGTGCCAGCTCACCATTACAGGGGGCAGGGAGCTCTGGAAACACCATATATTTT. Translated, it gives CASSPLQGAGSSGNTIYF. Drawing the rest from reference TRBV18 and TRBJ1-3, the complete variable domain is NAGVMQNPRHLVRRRGQEARLRCSPMKGHSHVYWYRQLPEEGLKFMVYLQKENIIDESGMPKERFSAEFPKEGPSILRIQQVVRGDSAAYFCASSPLQGAGSSGNTIYFGEGSWLTVV.

The J gene is TRBJ2-1, the V gene TRBV5-1, with D perhaps TRBD1 (6 bases). V was trimmed by 4 bases and J by 8 bases, leaving 10 bases between them. Germline CDR1 SGHRS, CDR2 YFSETQ. The CDR3 covers 12 residues. CDR3 residues: CASSEQGHEQFF. The CDR3 DNA reads as TGCGCCAGCAGCGAACAGGGCCATGAGCAGTTCTTC.

The rearrangement joins TRBV30 to TRBJ1-6; maybe TRBD1 (5 bases). The CDR3 runs to 15 residues. V was pared by 7 bases and J by 0 bases, with 13 bases between. The V gene's germline CDR1 is GTSNPN and CDR2 SVGIG (reference sequence). CDR3 residues: CAYARGSSYNSPLHF. CDR3 DNA: TGTGCCTATGCAAGGGGAAGCTCCTATAATTCACCCCTCCACTTT.

The chain recombines TRBV11-2 with TRBJ2-3; D is possibly TRBD2 (5 bases). This CDR3 is built from 16 residues. The V gene lost 3 bases and the J gene lost 1 base, with 14 bases spanning the gap. From germline, CDR1 is SGHAT and CDR2 FQNNGV. The DNA for the CDR3 is TGTGCCAGCAGCTTCGGTGAGGGATGGGGCACAGATACGCAGTATTTT. Translated: CASSFGEGWGTDTQYF.

This chain joins TRBV9 and TRBJ1-1; D unresolved. Between the trimmed V and J ends, which lost 4 bases and 1 base, there was a span of 11 bases. CDR3 length: 14 amino acids. The V gene's germline CDR1 is SGDLS and CDR2 YYNGEE. The CDR3 sequence: CASSSHIGNTEAFF. CDR3 coding DNA: TGTGCCAGCAGCTCTCACATTGGGAACACTGAAGCTTTCTTT.

The rearrangement uses TRBV6-2 or TRBV6-3 and TRBJ2-2; D gene uncertain. V lost 5 bases to trimming and J lost 2 bases, with 3 bases between them. CDR3 length: 12 amino acids. CDR1 and CDR2 from the germline V gene are MNHEY and SVGEGT. This CDR3 is CASSPNTGELFF. In DNA form, the CDR3 reads TGTGCCAGCAGTCCCAACACCGGGGAGCTGTTTTTT.

The chain has TRBV3-1 (or the pseudogene TRBV3-2) and TRBJ1-5; D may be TRBD1 (6 bases). Germline CDR1 reads LGHDT; CDR2 reads YNNKEL (reference sequence). The CDR3 runs to 14 residues. V was shortened by 5 bases and J by 7 bases, with 15 bases between the two germline ends. The CDR3, as DNA: TGTGCCAGCAGCAGAAACAGGGTAGGGCAGCCCCAGCATTTT. It translates to CASSRNRVGQPQHF.

The chain carries TRBV6-2 or TRBV6-3 and TRBJ1-5; D possibly corresponds to TRBD1 (6 bases). The CDR3 spans 15 residues. Germline CDR1 is MNHEY and CDR2 is SVGEGT. V lost 2 bases, J lost 3 bases, and 11 bases lay in between. The CDR3 loop is CASSYRQGPNQPQHF. DNA for the CDR3: TGTGCCAGCAGTTACAGGCAGGGGCCCAATCAGCCCCAGCATTTT.

This chain connects TRBV3-1 (or the pseudogene TRBV3-2) to TRBJ1-5, with 8 bases that match TRBD1. The CDR3 extends over 14 amino acids. Per germline, CDR1 LGHDT and CDR2 YNNKEL (reference sequence). The ends lost 4 bases at V and 7 bases at J; junction bases unmatched: 6. This CDR3 reads CASSLDRGTQPQHF. CDR3 nucleotides: TGTGCCAGCAGCCTTGACAGGGGTACCCAGCCCCAGCATTTT.

The chain uses TRBV19 and TRBJ2-6, with 11 bases that match TRBD2. Per germline, CDR1 LNHDA and CDR2 SQIVND (reference sequence). The ends lost 3 bases at V and 2 bases at J; junction bases unmatched: 3. The CDR3 sequence is 17 residues long. The CDR3: CASSILAGGPGANVLTF. CDR3 coding DNA: TGTGCCAGTAGTATCCTAGCGGGGGGCCCTGGGGCCAACGTCCTGACTTTC.

The rearrangement links TRBV7-3 to TRBJ1-2; no clear D gene. The length of the CDR3 is 13 residues. The V gene's germline CDR1 is SGHTA and CDR2 FQGTGA. Between the trimmed V and J ends, which lost 5 bases and 2 bases, there was a span of 9 bases. Written as DNA, the CDR3 is TGTGCCAGCAGCCAAGACCGAAACTATGGCTACACCTTC. It codes for CASSQDRNYGYTF.

The chain carries TRBV29-1 and TRBJ1-1; D perhaps matches TRBD1 (6 bases). V was cut by 4 bases and J by 5 bases, with 14 bases left in between. This CDR3 spans 13 amino acids. Germline V gene lookup returns CDR1 SQVTM and CDR2 ANQGSEA. In DNA, the CDR3 is TGCAGCGTTGGGGCGGGGGCCTCTACTGAAGCTTTCTTT. As protein: CSVGAGASTEAFF.

This rearrangement joins TRBV5-1 to TRBJ1-6; unclear D gene. Deletions cut 5 bases from V and 7 bases from J, with 10 bases between. Germline CDR1 is SGHRS and CDR2 is YFSETQ. The CDR3 length is 13 residues. CDR3 DNA: TGCGCCAGCAGAAATCTGGGAAATTCACCCCTCCACTTT. Translated, it gives CASRNLGNSPLHF.

V is TRBV6-4 and J is TRBJ2-3; 10 bases agree with TRBD2. The V segment lost 9 bases and the J segment 3 bases; nucleotides outside the gene matches: 3. This CDR3 comprises 13 residues. Germline assignment: CDR1 MRHNA and CDR2 SNTAGT. CDR3 loop: CARTSGNTDTQYF. The CDR3 DNA reads as TGTGCCAGAACTAGCGGGAATACAGATACGCAGTATTTT.

This chain connects TRBV5-1 to TRBJ1-1; 8 bases align to TRBD1. This CDR3 has 15 residues. Germline CDR1 and CDR2: SGHRS and YFSETQ. V was clipped by 4 bases and J by 0 bases; unmatched bases: 5. The CDR3 sequence: CASSVGQGLNTEAFF. The DNA for the CDR3 is TGCGCCAGCAGCGTCGGACAGGGATTGAACACTGAAGCTTTCTTT.

This clone was observed a single time. This chain joins TRBV3-1 (or the pseudogene TRBV3-2) and TRBJ2-3, with a possible D match to TRBD1 (6 bases). This CDR3 comprises 16 residues. Germline V gives CDR1 LGHDT, CDR2 YNNKEL (reference sequence). V shed 3 bases and J shed 3 bases, with 16 bases lying between them. The CDR3 loop reads CASSHTTGSGTDTQYF. DNA for the CDR3: TGTGCCAGCAGCCACACGACAGGTTCTGGGACAGATACGCAGTATTTT.

The rearrangement joins TRBV5-1 to TRBJ1-2; D perhaps matches TRBD1 (6 bases). This CDR3 has 14 residues. In germline, CDR1 is SGHRS, CDR2 YFSETQ. With 4 bases removed from V and 7 bases from J, the gap between germline ends came to 17 bases. This CDR3 is CASSEQGYTGGYTF. The CDR3 nucleotides read TGCGCCAGCAGCGAACAGGGTTACACGGGTGGCTACACCTTC. Together with reference TRBV5-1 and TRBJ1-2, the CDR3 gives the full variable domain: KAGVTQTPRYLIKTRGQQVTLSCSPISGHRSVSWYQQTPGQGLQFLFEYFSETQRNKGNFPGRFSGRQFSNSRSEMNVSTLELGDSALYLCASSEQGYTGGYTFGSGTRLTVV.

The V and J genes are TRBV28 and TRBJ1-4; 7 nucleotides match TRBD1. There are 15 residues in the CDR3. Germline V lookup: CDR1 MDHEN, CDR2 SYDVKM. The V gene end was trimmed by 4 bases and the J gene end by 4 bases; junction bases not matched to a gene: 6. The CDR3 is CASSSPGGGNEKLFF. DNA for the CDR3: TGTGCCAGCAGTTCCCCAGGGGGTGGTAATGAAAAACTGTTTTTT.